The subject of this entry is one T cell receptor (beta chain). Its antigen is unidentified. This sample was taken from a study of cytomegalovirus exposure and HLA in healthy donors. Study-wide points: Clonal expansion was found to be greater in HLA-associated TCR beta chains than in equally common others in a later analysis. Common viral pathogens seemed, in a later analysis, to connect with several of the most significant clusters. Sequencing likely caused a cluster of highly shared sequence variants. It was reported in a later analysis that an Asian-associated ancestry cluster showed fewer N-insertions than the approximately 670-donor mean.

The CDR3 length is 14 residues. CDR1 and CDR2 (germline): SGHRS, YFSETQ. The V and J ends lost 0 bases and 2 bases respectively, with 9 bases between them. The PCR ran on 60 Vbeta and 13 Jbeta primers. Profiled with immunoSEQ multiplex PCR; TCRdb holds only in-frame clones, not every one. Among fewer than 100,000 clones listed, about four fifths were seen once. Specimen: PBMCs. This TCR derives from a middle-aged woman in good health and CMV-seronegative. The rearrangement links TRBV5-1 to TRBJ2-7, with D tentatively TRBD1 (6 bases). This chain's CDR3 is CASSLVQGTYEQYF. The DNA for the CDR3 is TGCGCCAGCAGCTTGGTTCAGGGGACCTACGAGCAGTACTTC.